The 20 T cell receptor beta chains reported below all come from one sample, sequenced in a study of T cell repertoires in cytomegalovirus infection. In TCRdb, the reads were re-called with MiXCR into one record per CDR3 protein. This table holds under 300,000 distinct CDR3 sequences, over 15% found once. The sequenced sample consisted of CD8+ T cells from PBMCs. All receptors come from a human donor in good health (CMV status not recorded). Some clones in this sample may be carry-over from other donors' samples.

This clonotype was counted a few times. The chain carries TRBV7-4 and TRBJ1-2; a possible D gene is TRBD1 (6 bases). CDR3 length equals 15 residues. From germline, CDR1 is SGHVT and CDR2 SQSDAQ. The V end lost 3 bases, the J end lost 2 bases, and 13 bases lay between the germline ends. CDR3 sequence (DNA): TGTGCCAGCAGCTTGCCCGGACAGCGAAACTATGGCTACACCTTC. Its translation is CASSLPGQRNYGYTF.

This clonotype was found once. Likely a read error: the CDR3 ends without its conserved phenylalanine or tryptophan. The chain recombines TRBV7-9 with TRBJ2-7, with D tentatively TRBD1 (6 bases). V gave up 4 bases and J gave up 4 bases, with 17 bases separating them. The CDR3 consists of 15 residues. Germline V gene lookup returns CDR1 SEHNR and CDR2 FQNEAQ (reference sequence). The CDR3 region is CASSSVSRGEYEQYS. DNA of the CDR3: TGTGCCAGCAGCTCCGTGTCCAGGGGAGAATACGAGCAGTACTCC.

This clonotype was seen many times. V gene TRBV5-6 combines with J gene TRBJ2-1; weak D call: TRBD1 (6 bases). V was shortened by 4 bases and J by 4 bases, with 18 bases between the two germline ends. From germline, CDR1 is SGHDT and CDR2 YYEEEE. The CDR3 runs 16 residues. The CDR3 nucleotides read TGTGCCAGCAGCACTCCGGGACATCTGTTATACAATGAGCAGTTCTTC. Protein product: CASSTPGHLLYNEQFF.

A few counts support this clonotype. DNA for the CDR3: TGTGCCAGCAGTTTCAGACTTGGGGGGCCCGACACAGATACGCAGTATTTT. Protein product: CASSFRLGGPDTDTQYF. The chain combines TRBV27 with TRBJ2-3; the D call may be TRBD1 or TRBD2 (6 bases each). Germline CDR1 is MNHEY and CDR2 is SMNVEV (reference sequence). V was pared by 3 bases and J by 2 bases, with 18 bases between. The CDR3 is made up of 17 amino acids.

V is TRBV4-3 and J is TRBJ1-2, with D maybe TRBD1 (5 bases). V lost 0 bases and J 2 bases, leaving 10 bases between the germline ends. This CDR3 region has 15 residues. The germline CDR1 and CDR2 sequences are LGHNA and YSLEER. The CDR3 DNA reads TGCGCCAGCAGCCAAGATCAGGAGGGGAACTATGGCTACACCTTC. It encodes CASSQDQEGNYGYTF.

With respect to this clonotype: Being one base from a much bigger clone, this may be a read error. The CDR3 DNA reads TGTGCCAGCAGCTTTTTTCCCACTGAAGCTTTCTTT. It encodes CASSFFPTEAFF. J is TRBJ1-1 and V is TRBV7-4; the D is unclear. V was cut by 3 bases and J by 4 bases, with 6 bases left in between. The CDR3 consists of 12 residues. Germline loops: CDR1 SGHVT, CDR2 SQSDAQ.

The sample holds many counts of this clonotype. V is TRBV12-3 or TRBV12-4 and J is TRBJ1-1, with a tentative D call TRBD1 (6 bases). This CDR3 is built from 14 residues. The V end lost 8 bases, the J end lost 4 bases, and 17 bases lay between the germline ends. Here the CDR3 reads CASGVGGGSTEAFF. CDR3 sequence (DNA): TGTGCCAGCGGAGTAGGGGGAGGGAGCACTGAAGCTTTCTTT.

V is TRBV20-1 and J is TRBJ2-7, with 7 bases fitting TRBD2. CDR1 is DFQATT, CDR2 SNEGSKA, per germline (reference sequence). The length of the CDR3 is 14 residues. V gave up 6 bases and J gave up 1 base; unmatched junction bases: 9. The DNA of the CDR3 is TGCAGTGCCCGACCCTGGACTAGTTCCTACGAGCAGTACTTC. Translating it yields CSARPWTSSYEQYF.

This rearrangement joins TRBV5-5 to TRBJ2-7; 10 bases agree with TRBD1. V lost 2 bases to trimming and J lost 1 base; unmatched junction nucleotides: 3. This CDR3 spans 15 amino acids. CDR1 SGHKS and CDR2 YYEKEE come from the germline V gene (reference sequence). DNA for the CDR3: TGTGCCAGCAGCTTCGGGACAGGGGTTTCCTACGAGCAGTACTTC. Protein sequence: CASSFGTGVSYEQYF.

The chain is built from TRBV7-9 and TRBJ2-2; 8 nucleotides match TRBD1. This CDR3 has 15 residues. Germline lookup yields CDR1 SEHNR and CDR2 FQNEAQ (reference sequence). V gave up 5 bases and J gave up 6 bases; unmatched junction bases: 8. CDR3 sequence: CASSDRDRTAGELFF. CDR3 sequence (DNA): TGTGCCAGCAGCGATCGGGACAGGACGGCCGGGGAGCTGTTTTTT.

This chain uses TRBV5-6 with TRBJ2-7, with TRBD2 identical over 9 bases. The germline V gene encodes CDR1 SGHDT and CDR2 YYEEEE. This CDR3 contains 14 residues. V shed 2 bases, J shed 5 bases, and the junction held 5 bases outside the gene matches. CDR3 sequence: CASSFSSSGDEQYF. DNA for the CDR3: TGTGCCAGCAGCTTCTCGTCTAGCGGGGACGAGCAGTACTTC.

In this sample, this clonotype turned up many times. This chain uses TRBV7-9 with TRBJ2-3; possible D gene TRBD1, 5 bases. V was clipped by 5 bases and J by 0 bases, with 15 bases between them. The CDR3 extends over 16 amino acids. Looked up from germline, CDR1 is SEHNR and CDR2 is FQNEAQ (reference sequence). CDR3: CASSRTGVSSTDTQYF. In nucleotides, the CDR3 is TGTGCCAGCAGCCGCACAGGAGTGAGCAGCACAGATACGCAGTATTTT.

This rearrangement joins TRBV7-9 to TRBJ2-2, with 7 bases fitting TRBD2. CDR1 is SEHNR, CDR2 FQNEAQ, per germline (reference sequence). Germline trimming cut 5 bases from V and 0 bases from J; bases unmatched to any gene: 9. This CDR3 has 17 residues. CDR3 DNA sequence: TGTGCCAGCAGCCCCCACGTGGGGGGGTCGAACACCGGGGAGCTGTTTTTT. Translating it yields CASSPHVGGSNTGELFF.

The CDR3 nucleotides are TGTGCCAGCAGCCCTTGGTTAACAGGGGGCGGGAATGAGCAGTTCTTC. Translated: CASSPWLTGGGNEQFF. The chain links TRBV7-6 to TRBJ2-1; the match to TRBD1 covers 9 bases. From germline, CDR1 is SGHVS and CDR2 FNYEAQ. The length of the CDR3 is 16 residues. V lost 5 bases to trimming and J lost 7 bases; unmatched junction nucleotides: 12.

This clonotype was detected many times. This rearrangement joins TRBV7-8 to TRBJ2-1; D ambiguous. CDR3 length: 16 amino acids. The germline gives CDR1 SGHVS, CDR2 FQNEAQ. Trimming stripped 1 base from V and 1 base from J, with 11 bases between. CDR3 region: CASSLEMSLSYNEQFF. DNA for the CDR3: TGTGCCAGCAGCTTAGAAATGTCCTTGTCCTACAATGAGCAGTTCTTC. Full variable domain (remainder filled in from reference TRBV7-8 and TRBJ2-1): GAGVSQSPRYKVAKRGQDVALRCDPISGHVSLFWYQQALGQGPEFLTYFQNEAQLDKSGLPSDRFFAERPEGSVSTLKIQRTQQEDSAVYLCASSLEMSLSYNEQFFGPGTRLTVL.

This clonotype was seen a few times. V usage is TRBV5-6 and J usage is TRBJ2-3; 10 positions match TRBD1. CDR3 length: 17 residues. V shed 0 bases and J 5 bases; nucleotides not matched to a gene: 9. Looked up from germline, CDR1 is SGHDT and CDR2 is YYEEEE. The CDR3 DNA follows: TGTGCCAGCAGCTTGGGGCCCGGGACAGGGGTAGGAGATACGCAGTATTTT. It codes for CASSLGPGTGVGDTQYF.

This clonotype appeared a few times. The chain is built from TRBV19 and TRBJ1-1; D gene uncertain. With 1 base removed from V and 7 bases from J, the gap between germline ends came to 10 bases. The CDR3 spans 13 residues. Germline lookup yields CDR1 LNHDA and CDR2 SQIVND (reference sequence). The CDR3 reads CASSIAPHSEAFF. Here the CDR3 DNA reads TGTGCCAGTAGTATAGCCCCCCACAGTGAAGCTTTCTTT.

This chain uses TRBV6-2 or TRBV6-3 with TRBJ2-5; 9 nucleotides agree with TRBD2. Germline V gives CDR1 MNHEY, CDR2 SVGEGT. V lost 9 bases to trimming and J lost 2 bases; unmatched junction nucleotides: 4. The CDR3 length is 13 residues. In nucleotides, the CDR3 is TGTGCCAGTAGCGGGGGCGTACAAGAGACCCAGTACTTC. Protein: CASSGGVQETQYF.

V is TRBV9 and J is TRBJ1-2, with D possibly matching TRBD1 (6 bases). V lost 0 bases and J lost 4, with 13 bases in between. The CDR3 has 15 amino acids. Germline V gene data show CDR1 as SGDLS and CDR2 as YYNGEE. The CDR3 protein is CASSVGGGSPYGYTF. In DNA, the CDR3 is TGTGCCAGCAGCGTAGGAGGGGGGAGCCCCTATGGCTACACCTTC.

This clonotype has a count of ten or more. The CDR3 is CASSLVGIVQGHQPQHF. DNA for the CDR3: TGTGCCAGCAGCTTAGTAGGCATTGTCCAGGGTCATCAGCCCCAGCATTTT. This chain uses TRBV7-2 with TRBJ1-5, with a weak D call TRBD1 (5 bases). The CDR3 has 17 residues. The germline CDR1 and CDR2 sequences are SGHTA and FQGNSA. V lost 1 base to trimming and J lost 5 bases, with 18 bases between them.